This is a list of T cell receptor beta chains from one sample in a study of blood T cell repertoires in COVID-19. Some clones are missing from TCRdb's copy, which holds only in-frame ones; the method was immunoSEQ multiplex PCR. The data show 55,000 to 70,000 clones, approximately 82% seen once. The sequencing sample was made of peripheral blood. These receptors came from an elderly woman with acute or convalescent COVID-19. The CDR3 runs from the conserved cysteine through the conserved F or W. The order of the fields is J gene, clone size, D gene, CDR3 length, V gene, CDR3 DNA, CDR3 protein. A D gene is named only where the DNA matches it firmly. Expanded clones are given a class, and other clones once, few, many or no size at all.

TRBJ1-5,NA,NA,13,TRBV6-5,TGTGCCAGCAGTTACTCCCAACTTCAGCCCCAGCATTTT,CASSYSQLQPQHF
TRBJ2-3,NA,NA,12,TRBV14,TGTGCCAGCAGCCAAGTCGTCGATACGCAGTATTTT,CASSQVVDTQYF
TRBJ1-2,once,TRBD1,16,TRBV7-9,TGTGCCAGCAGCCCATCCGGGACAGCAAACATCTATGGCTACACCTTC,CASSPSGTANIYGYTF
TRBJ2-4,NA,NA,14,TRBV19,TGTGCCAGTAGTCCCCGCCAGGGCGCGCACATTCAGTACTTC,CASSPRQGAHIQYF
TRBJ1-1,NA,NA,15,TRBV2,TGTGCCAGCAGAGTGGTCGGGGGGATGAACACTGAAGCTTTCTTT,CASRVVGGMNTEAFF
TRBJ1-1,few,TRBD1,16,TRBV19,TGTGCCAGTAGTTATAGACAGGGCATTATGAACACTGAAGCTTTCTTT,CASSYRQGIMNTEAFF
TRBJ1-3,NA,NA,15,TRBV19,TGTGCCAGTAGTATACGGACAGCCTCTGGAAACACCATATATTTT,CASSIRTASGNTIYF
TRBJ2-7,NA,TRBD2,16,TRBV6-1,TGTGCCAGCAGTGGACGGACTAGCGGGGTGGGATACGAGCAGTACTTC,CASSGRTSGVGYEQYF
TRBJ1-5,NA,TRBD1,15,TRBV29-1,TGCAGCGTTGAAGAGGGGACAGGGGGCGATCAGCCCCAGCATTTT,CSVEEGTGGDQPQHF
TRBJ1-5,NA,NA,21,TRBV21-1,TGTGCCAGCTCAGGCCCCGAATGGACACCTGCTGACAGGGCTCGTGATCAGCCCCAGCATTTT,CASSGPEWTPADRARDQPQHF
TRBJ1-2,few,TRBD1,13,TRBV6-5,TGTGCCAGCAGTAACAGGGGCGCCTATGGCTACACCTTC,CASSNRGAYGYTF
TRBJ2-1,NA,TRBD2,15,TRBV4-1,TGCGCCAGCAGCCCGGGACTAGCGGGGAGGGATGAGCAGTTCTTC,CASSPGLAGRDEQFF
TRBJ2-7,NA,TRBD1,13,TRBV29-1,TGCAGCGTTGCAGGACAGGCCCTCTACGAGCAGTACTTC,CSVAGQALYEQYF
TRBJ1-2,NA,NA,15,TRBV7-9,TGTGCCAGCAGCTTAGGGGGGCGCCGGGGCTATGGCTACACCTTC,CASSLGGRRGYGYTF
TRBJ2-7,NA,TRBD1,15,TRBV10-3,TGTGCCATCAGTGAGTCGGGGACAGGGATCTACGAGCAGTACTTC,CAISESGTGIYEQYF
TRBJ2-3,NA,TRBD2,16,TRBV14,TGTGCCAGCAGCCAAGGTGTAGCGGGGGGTCCAGATACGCAGTATTTT,CASSQGVAGGPDTQYF
TRBJ1-1,NA,NA,13,TRBV7-9,TGTGCCAGCATCCCACTGGGACTTCAGGAAGCTTTCTTT,CASIPLGLQEAFF
TRBJ1-2,NA,NA,16,TRBV4-1,TGCGCCAGCAGCCAAGATCCCGCCGGGAGTAACTATGGCTACACCTTC,CASSQDPAGSNYGYTF
TRBJ2-1,NA,NA,14,TRBV18,TGTGCCAGCTCACTACGGGACTCAAGCAATGAGCAGTTCTTC,CASSLRDSSNEQFF
TRBJ1-2,NA,NA,14,TRBV19,TGTGCCAGTAGTATAGGAGGGGGGGCCGGTGGCTACACCTTC,CASSIGGGAGGYTF
TRBJ2-5,NA,NA,15,TRBV5-1,TGCGCCAGCAGCTGGCTGGACTCGCCCCCAGAGACCCAGTACTTC,CASSWLDSPPETQYF
TRBJ1-2,NA,NA,16,TRBV5-1,TGCGCCAGCAGCCCAGGCGGGAGGGGCGCTAACTATGGCTACACCTTC,CASSPGGRGANYGYTF
TRBJ2-7,NA,NA,13,TRBV20-1,TGCAGTGCTAGTCGGCAGGGTTCAGGAGAGCAGTACTTC,CSASRQGSGEQYF
TRBJ1-6,NA,TRBD1,15,TRBV6-1,TGTGCCAGCAGTGAATTAGGACAGGCTAATTCACCCCTCCACTTT,CASSELGQANSPLHF
TRBJ2-3,few,TRBD2,12,TRBV10-3,TGTGCCATCAGGGATGGACTAGAGAATCAGTATTTT,CAIRDGLENQYF
TRBJ1-3,NA,NA,14,TRBV6-5,TGTGCCAGCAGCCGAACCGGGAGCGGAAACACCATATATTTT,CASSRTGSGNTIYF
TRBJ1-1,few,NA,13,TRBV6-6,TGTGCCAGCAGTGATGGACAGAACACTGAAGCTTTCTTT,CASSDGQNTEAFF
TRBJ2-7,NA,NA,15,TRBV2,TGTGCCAGCAGTGAACTCCCCCAGCGGACCTACGAGCAGTACTTC,CASSELPQRTYEQYF
TRBJ1-2,NA,TRBD1,15,TRBV29-1,TGCAGCGTTCGAGGGGGGACAGGGGGCTTAGGAGGCTACACCTTC,CSVRGGTGGLGGYTF
TRBJ2-2,NA,NA,12,TRBV9,TGTGCCAGCAGCGTAGCACACGGGGAGCTGTTTTTT,CASSVAHGELFF
TRBJ2-1,NA,TRBD2,16,TRBV7-2,TGTGCCAGCAGCTTACTAGCGGGGGGGCTCGGTGATGAGCAGTTCTTC,CASSLLAGGLGDEQFF
TRBJ1-1,NA,TRBD1,14,TRBV11-2,TGTGCCAGCAGCAAACAGGGGATCGTTTCTGAAGCTTTCTTT,CASSKQGIVSEAFF
TRBJ1-5,NA,TRBD1,15,TRBV3-1/TRBV3-2,TGTGCCAGCAGCCCTACCAGGACAGGGATACAGCCCCAGCATTTT,CASSPTRTGIQPQHF
TRBJ1-6,NA,TRBD1,16,TRBV6-5,TGTGCCAGCAGTTCACTTAGACAGGGGTATAATTCACCCCTCCACTTT,CASSSLRQGYNSPLHF
TRBJ1-2,NA,NA,15,TRBV19,TGTGCCAGTAGCTCCTTGGGAGGGGCGGACTATGGCTACACCTTC,CASSSLGGADYGYTF
TRBJ1-3,NA,NA,16,TRBV30,TGTGCCTGGAGTCGATCTACAGGAAACTCTGGAAACACCATATATTTT,CAWSRSTGNSGNTIYF
TRBJ2-7,once,NA,12,TRBV19,TGTGCCAGTTCGGGGGTATCCTACGAGCAGTACTTC,CASSGVSYEQYF
TRBJ1-5,NA,NA,15,TRBV7-2,TGTGCCAGCAGCTTCCAACAGGGAGGCAATCAGCCCCAGCATTTT,CASSFQQGGNQPQHF
TRBJ1-6,few,TRBD1,18,TRBV4-2,TGTGCCAGCAGCCAGAACCGGGACAGGGGGGGTAGTAATTCACCCCTCCACTTT,CASSQNRDRGGSNSPLHF
TRBJ2-3,NA,NA,15,TRBV11-2,TGTGCCAGCAGCTTAAATGCTCAGGTCACAGATACGCAGTATTTT,CASSLNAQVTDTQYF
TRBJ2-2,NA,TRBD2,15,TRBV19,TGTGCCAGTAGTATAGGCGGGGGGGACACCGGGGAGCTGTTTTTT,CASSIGGGDTGELFF
TRBJ1-1,NA,TRBD1,14,TRBV7-9,TGTGCCAGCAGCTTAGTGAACGAAGGGGGCGAAGCTTTCTTT,CASSLVNEGGEAFF
TRBJ2-6,NA,TRBD1,18,TRBV19,TGTGCCAGTAGTTTTATGACAGGGGGCGCGGGAGGGGCCAACGTCCTGACTTTC,CASSFMTGGAGGANVLTF
TRBJ2-7,NA,NA,12,TRBV19,TGTGCCAGTAGTGCCTGGGGCGACGAGCAGTACTTC,CASSAWGDEQYF
TRBJ1-6,NA,TRBD1,15,TRBV5-1,TGCGCCAGCACAGTTTCCGGGACAGGGACTTCACCCCTCCACTTT,CASTVSGTGTSPLHF
TRBJ1-1,NA,TRBD1,14,TRBV5-1,TGCGCCAGCAGCGGGGGACAGATGAACACTGAAGCTTTCTTT,CASSGGQMNTEAFF
TRBJ1-4,once,NA,14,TRBV5-5,TGTGCCAGCAGCTTGGTCGGACAGAATGAAAAACTGTTTTTT,CASSLVGQNEKLFF
TRBJ1-6,NA,NA,13,TRBV7-9,TGTGCCAGCAGCTTAGGGGCTAATTCACCCCTCCACTTT,CASSLGANSPLHF
TRBJ1-4,NA,NA,16,TRBV5-6,TGTGCCAGCACCGGAAGCTGGAGGGAAGGGGCTGAAAAACTGTTTTTT,CASTGSWREGAEKLFF
TRBJ2-5,NA,TRBD1,14,TRBV11-1,TGTGCCAGCAGCCCAAGGACAGGGAGGGAGACCCAGTACTTC,CASSPRTGRETQYF
TRBJ2-7,once,TRBD1,14,TRBV6-5,TGTGCCAGCAGATCAGACAGGGGGCGCGGCGAGCAGTACTTC,CASRSDRGRGEQYF